The sequence of this T cell receptor beta chain was determined in a study of beta chain features in type 1 diabetes. Every donor had blood drawn once into heparin, roughly 100 mL on average. V shed 8 bases, J shed 3 bases, and the junction held 10 bases outside the gene matches. Germline lookup yields CDR1 SGHRS and CDR2 YFSETQ. The CDR3 consists of 15 residues. Expressed TCRB transcripts were sequenced because the isolated RNA had all been reverse transcribed beforehand. Profiled with immunoSEQ multiplex PCR; TCRdb holds only in-frame clones, not every one. Here the sample spans a few hundred thousand clones, 7.5% to 10% being singletons.

Sequenced material: naive CD4+ T cells from blood. This sequence was found in a woman aged 18-35 years in good health. V is TRBV5-1 and J is TRBJ1-2; 10 bases are a match to TRBD1. The CDR3 region has the DNA TGCGCCAGTTCGGAGACAGGGGGCGCGTACTATGGCTACACCTTC. Its protein is CASSETGGAYYGYTF. The full variable domain, with the rest looked up from reference TRBV5-1 and TRBJ1-2, is KAGVTQTPRYLIKTRGQQVTLSCSPISGHRSVSWYQQTPGQGLQFLFEYFSETQRNKGNFPGRFSGRQFSNSRSEMNVSTLELGDSALYLCASSETGGAYYGYTFGSGTRLTVV.